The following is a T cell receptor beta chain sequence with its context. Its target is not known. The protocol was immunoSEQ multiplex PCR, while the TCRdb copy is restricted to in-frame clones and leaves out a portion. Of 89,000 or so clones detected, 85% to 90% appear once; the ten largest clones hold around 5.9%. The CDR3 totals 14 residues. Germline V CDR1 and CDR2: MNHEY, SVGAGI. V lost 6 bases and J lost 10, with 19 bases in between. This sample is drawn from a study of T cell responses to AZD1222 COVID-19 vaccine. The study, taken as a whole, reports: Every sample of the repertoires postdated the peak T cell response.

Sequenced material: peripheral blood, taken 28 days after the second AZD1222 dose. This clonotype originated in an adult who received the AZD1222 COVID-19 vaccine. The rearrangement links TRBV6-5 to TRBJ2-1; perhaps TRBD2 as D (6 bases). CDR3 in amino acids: CASRFSPTSPEQFF. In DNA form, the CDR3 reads TGTGCCAGCAGGTTCTCCCCCACTAGCCCCGAGCAGTTCTTC.